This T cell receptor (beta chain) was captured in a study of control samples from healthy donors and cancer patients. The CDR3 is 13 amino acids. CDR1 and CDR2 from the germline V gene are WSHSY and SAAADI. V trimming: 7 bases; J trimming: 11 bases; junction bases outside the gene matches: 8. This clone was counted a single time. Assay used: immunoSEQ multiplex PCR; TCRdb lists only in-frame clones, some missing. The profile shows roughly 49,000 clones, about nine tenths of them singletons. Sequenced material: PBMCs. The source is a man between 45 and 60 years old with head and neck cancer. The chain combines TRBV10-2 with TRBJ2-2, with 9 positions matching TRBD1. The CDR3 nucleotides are TGCGCCAGCAAGACAGGGGGGGTTAGCGAGCTGTTTTTT. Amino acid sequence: CASKTGGVSELFF.